This TCR beta chain was retrieved from a study of T cells in Graves' hyperthyroidism and ophthalmopathy. The investigators amplified TCR beta CDR3 regions from RNA transcripts. The HTBI set primed first-round TCR CDR3 RT-PCR. TCRdb ran MiXCR on the multiplex PCR reads and lists one entry per CDR3 protein. There are fewer than 550,000 distinct CDR3 sequences in the sample; more than 15% occur only once, and 12% to 15% lies in the top ten. Study-level points and caveats: A model using 13 V-J features told ophthalmopathy apart from stable hyperthyroidism.

For this clonotype: Its target is unknown.

Thyroid ultrasound, orbital computed tomography, clinical symptoms, and serum thyroxine and TRAb underpinned diagnoses. The receptor's source is a woman aged 18-29 years with Graves' hyperthyroidism. Sequenced input: blood.

CDR3 DNA sequence: TGTGCCAGCAGTCTCCGAAATGAAAACACAGATACGCAGTATTTT. Translation gives CASSLRNENTDTQYF. V and J are TRBV28 and TRBJ2-3; D is undetermined. CDR3 length: 15 residues. Germline assignment: CDR1 MDHEN and CDR2 SYDVKM. V lost 5 bases and J 2 bases, leaving 14 bases between the germline ends.